This T cell receptor beta chain was recorded in a study of shared T cell receptors in the human thymus. This table comes from immunoSEQ multiplex PCR, and its TCRdb copy is limited to in-frame clones, with some not included. This repertoire shows roughly 550,000 clones, about 80% found once; its top ten account for more than 0.01%. CDR3 length: 14 amino acids. V was cut by 7 bases and J by 5 bases, with 14 bases left in between. Germline CDR1 reads MDHEN; CDR2 reads SYDVKM. This sample also appeared in a second study, on human thymus T cells. That investigation notes: Having corrective surgery for congenital heart defects, healthy Finnish infants were the ones who donated. Corrective cardiac surgery supplied the resected thymus tissue. Biased V and J segment usage appeared in thymus and peripheral blood.

Source material: thymocytes. This chain connects TRBV28 to TRBJ1-4, with D possibly being TRBD1 (5 bases). This TCR was sampled from a boy under two years old with a congenital heart defect. The CDR3: CASTHTGGNEKLFF. The CDR3, as DNA: TGTGCCAGCACCCATACGGGGGGAAATGAAAAACTGTTTTTT.